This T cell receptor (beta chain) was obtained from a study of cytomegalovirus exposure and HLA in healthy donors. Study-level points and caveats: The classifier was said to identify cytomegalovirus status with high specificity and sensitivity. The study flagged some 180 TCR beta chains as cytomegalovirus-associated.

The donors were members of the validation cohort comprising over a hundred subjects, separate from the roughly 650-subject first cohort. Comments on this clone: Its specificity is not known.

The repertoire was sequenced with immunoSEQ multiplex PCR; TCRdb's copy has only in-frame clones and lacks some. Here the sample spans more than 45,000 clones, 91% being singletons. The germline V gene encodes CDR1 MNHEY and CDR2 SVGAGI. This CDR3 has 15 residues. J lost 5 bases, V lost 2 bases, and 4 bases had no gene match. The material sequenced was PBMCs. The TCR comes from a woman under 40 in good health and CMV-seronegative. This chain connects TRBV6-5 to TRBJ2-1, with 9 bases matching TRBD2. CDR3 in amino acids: CASSYELAGNNEQFF. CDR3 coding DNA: TGTGCCAGCAGTTACGAGCTAGCGGGGAACAATGAGCAGTTCTTC.